The following is a T cell receptor (beta chain) sequence with its context. Its cognate antigen is unknown. One junction end disagrees with the germline gene, perhaps due to a read error. TCRdb re-called the 5' RACE reads through MiXCR, storing one row per CDR3 protein. The data contain fewer than 90,000 distinct CDR3 sequences, more than 5.5% of them seen just once; the ten biggest clones take up 35%. The sample belongs to a study of T cells after yellow fever vaccination. Study-level findings and limits: Reappearance after the booster was seen for most primary-vaccination clones, at 95% to 96% CD4 and 70% to 90% CD8.

This CDR3 is 16 amino acids long. From germline, CDR1 is SGHVS and CDR2 FNYEAQ. The chain recombines TRBV7-6 with TRBJ2-7; TRBD2 matches at 12 bases. The sequence was obtained from a man aged 18 to 29 who received the YFV17D yellow fever vaccine. The source was CD8+ T cells sorted from PBMCs, collected 4 to 6 days after the first yellow fever vaccination. The CDR3 DNA reads as TGTGTCAGCAGCTTAAGGACTAGCGGGGCCCTCTACGAGCAGTACTTC. This codes for CVSSLRTSGALYEQYF.